Listed here are 17 T cell receptor beta chains from one sample, sequenced in a study of blood T cells in healthy people across ages. A sample-barcoded 5' primer and a J-beta primer mix were used in a second PCR of about 7 to 11 cycles. TCRdb reprocessed the 5' RACE reads via MiXCR and lists one record per CDR3 protein. This table holds over 1,500,000 distinct CDR3 sequences, 40% to 55% found once. Sequencing was done on a sample of blood. These receptors all come from a woman aged 40 to 49 in good health.

CDR3 nucleotide sequence: TGTGCCGCCGGGGAGGCTAATGAAAAACTGTTTTTT. Amino acids: CAAGEANEKLFF. This chain links TRBV6-2 or TRBV6-3 with TRBJ1-4; the D is unclear. CDR1 and CDR2 from the germline V gene are MNHEY and SVGEGT. With 11 bases removed from V and 3 bases from J, the gap between germline ends came to 10 bases. The CDR3 is 12 amino acids.

A single count supports this clonotype. V gene TRBV20-1 combines with J gene TRBJ2-5, with TRBD2 as a possible D gene (7 bases). Trimming took 6 bases from V and 7 from J, leaving 18 bases between them. Germline lookup yields CDR1 DFQATT and CDR2 SNEGSKA (reference sequence). The CDR3 extends over 13 amino acids. CDR3 nucleotides: TGCAGTGCCCACAAGGGGGGGGTGGCGACCCAGTACTTC. It yields the protein CSAHKGGVATQYF.

The V and J genes are TRBV7-2 and TRBJ2-5; the D gene is possibly TRBD2 (5 bases). Trimming cost V 1 base and J 3 bases, with 15 bases left between them. This CDR3 has 16 amino acids. The V gene's germline CDR1 is SGHTA and CDR2 FQGNSA. The CDR3 here is CASSLVAGLLEETQYF. In DNA form, the CDR3 reads TGTGCCAGCAGCTTAGTGGCCGGACTTCTGGAAGAGACCCAGTACTTC.

The chain joins TRBV7-2 to TRBJ1-6; D is uncertain. Germline CDR1 reads SGHTA; CDR2 reads FQGNSA. The germline V and J ends were trimmed by 0 bases and 9 bases, with 12 bases remaining between them. The CDR3 sequence is 15 residues long. The DNA of the CDR3 is TGTGCCAGCAGCTTAGCGCAAGTTGTGGGTTCACCCCTCCACTTT. This translates into CASSLAQVVGSPLHF. Filled out from reference TRBV7-2 and TRBJ1-6, the complete variable domain reads GAGVSQSPSNKVTEKGKDVELRCDPISGHTALYWYRQSLGQGLEFLIYFQGNSAPDKSGLPSDRFSAERTGGSVSTLTIQRTQQEDSAVYLCASSLAQVVGSPLHFGNGTRLTVT.

In this sample, this clonotype turned up a few times. The V and J genes are TRBV20-1 and TRBJ2-5; TRBD1 agrees at 7 bases. The CDR3 consists of 16 residues. Germline V lookup: CDR1 DFQATT, CDR2 SNEGSKA (reference sequence). J was trimmed by 5 bases and V by 3 bases; bases with no gene match: 15. CDR3 amino acids: CSASGAEATGLETQYF. CDR3 nucleotide sequence: TGCAGTGCTAGTGGTGCGGAGGCGACAGGGTTGGAGACCCAGTACTTC.

A few counts support this clonotype. The chain recombines TRBV5-1 with TRBJ2-1; 8 nucleotides match TRBD1. V trimming: 4 bases; J trimming: 6 bases; junction bases outside the gene matches: 3. Germline V CDR1 and CDR2: SGHRS, YFSETQ. CDR3 length equals 13 residues. The DNA for the CDR3 is TGCGCCAGCAGCGAACAGGGGGGCAATGAGCAGTTCTTC. Translation: CASSEQGGNEQFF.

The chain employs TRBV29-1 and TRBJ2-3, with 7 nucleotides matching TRBD2. Germline V gives CDR1 SQVTM, CDR2 ANQGSEA. The V gene end was trimmed by 4 bases and the J gene end by 6 bases; junction bases not matched to a gene: 7. This CDR3 region has 13 residues. CDR3 protein: CSVGRGGDDTQYF. CDR3 nucleotide sequence: TGCAGCGTTGGAAGGGGAGGGGACGATACGCAGTATTTT.

CDR3 protein: CARSLSWTTPLKFNNEQFF. CDR3 sequence (DNA): TGTGCCAGAAGCTTGAGTTGGACGACGCCACTAAAATTCAACAATGAGCAGTTCTTC. The chain has TRBV5-3 and TRBJ2-1; D is ambiguous. TRBV5-3 is sorted into the ORF group, with uncertain function. With 1 base removed from V and 5 bases from J, the gap between germline ends came to 25 bases. The CDR3 runs 19 residues.

The rearrangement links TRBV4-2 to TRBJ1-2, with 9 bases matching TRBD1. Germline-derived CDR1 and CDR2 are LGHNA and YNFKEQ. The CDR3 covers 14 residues. The J segment lost 6 bases and the V segment lost 3 bases, leaving 5 bases of the junction unmatched. CDR3 bases: TGTGCCAGCAGCCACGGACAGGGGTCGGATGGCTACACCTTC. Amino acid sequence: CASSHGQGSDGYTF.

As to this clonotype: Since a much larger clone is just one base distant, this may be a read error. The rearrangement joins TRBV5-1 to TRBJ2-7; D is perhaps TRBD1 (6 bases). The CDR3 has 13 amino acids. The V gene's germline CDR1 is SGHRS and CDR2 YFSETQ. In DNA form, the CDR3 reads TGCGCCAGCGGCTTGGGGGTCACAGGGGAGCAGTACTTC. This sequence encodes CASGLGVTGEQYF.

The chain combines TRBV10-2 with TRBJ2-3; 11 nucleotides agree with TRBD2. The CDR3 runs 15 residues. Germline CDR1 reads WSHSY; CDR2 reads SAAADI. After removal of 4 bases from V and 1 base from J, the junction contained 1 base not matched to a gene. CDR3: CASSGTSGRTDTQYF. Written as DNA, the CDR3 is TGCGCCAGCAGTGGGACTAGCGGGCGCACAGATACGCAGTATTTT.

This chain links TRBV6-5 with TRBJ2-7; 7 nucleotides line up with TRBD1. Per germline, CDR1 MNHEY and CDR2 SVGAGI. This CDR3 has 13 amino acids. V trimming: 6 bases; J trimming: 4 bases; junction bases outside the gene matches: 6. CDR3 nucleotide sequence: TGTGCCAGCAGGACAGGGTCCTATTACGAGCAGTACTTC. Its protein product is CASRTGSYYEQYF.

The chain recombines TRBV13 with TRBJ2-4, with TRBD1 matching 9 bases. This CDR3 has 17 amino acids. V shed 4 bases and J 8 bases; nucleotides not matched to a gene: 15. CDR1 and CDR2 from the germline V gene are PRHDT and FYEKMQ (reference sequence). In DNA, the CDR3 is TGTGCCAGCAGCTCGTCCCTAACCGGGACAGGGCGGGACATTCAGTACTTC. Protein sequence: CASSSSLTGTGRDIQYF.

To note about this clonotype: Its ends do not fully match the called genes, so a read error is possible. The chain has TRBV4-1 and TRBJ2-7; 8 bases fit TRBD1. From germline, CDR1 is MGHRA and CDR2 YSYEKL. This CDR3 region has 14 residues. The CDR3 coding sequence is TGCGCCCGCAGCGATGGGACAGGCGGGTACGAGCAGTACTTC. It is translated as CARSDGTGGYEQYF.

This clonotype was seen only a few times. This chain links TRBV20-1 with TRBJ2-5; D is possibly TRBD2 (5 bases). Germline V CDR1 and CDR2: DFQATT, SNEGSKA (reference sequence). Trimming removed 3 bases at V and 3 bases at J, with 11 bases between. The CDR3 is made up of 13 amino acids. CDR3 protein: CSASAGSEETQYF. The CDR3 bases are TGCAGTGCTAGCGCGGGCTCGGAAGAGACCCAGTACTTC.

This chain connects TRBV4-2 to TRBJ1-1, with 7 positions matching TRBD1. This CDR3 has 14 amino acids. V lost 1 base and J lost 3; bases outside the gene matches: 2. CDR1 and CDR2 from the germline V gene are LGHNA and YNFKEQ. The CDR3 loop is CASSQVTGDTEAFF. CDR3 DNA: TGTGCCAGCAGCCAAGTCACAGGGGACACTGAAGCTTTCTTT.

This clonotype appeared a few times. This chain links TRBV12-3 or TRBV12-4 with TRBJ1-4; D unresolved. The CDR3 runs to 15 residues. Deletions cut 6 bases from V and 0 bases from J, with 11 bases between. The DNA of the CDR3 is TGTGCCAGCAGCCACAATATCCCAACTAATGAAAAACTGTTTTTT. Residues: CASSHNIPTNEKLFF.